This passage covers 25 T cell receptor beta chains from one sample sequenced in a study of beta chain features in type 1 diabetes. The study, taken as a whole, reports: There was a moderate but significant shortening of TCRB CDR3s in all four CD4+ subsets of Type 1 diabetes patients.

These receptors' antigens are unknown. Sequenced material consisted of expressed TCRB transcripts (all of the isolated RNA was reverse transcribed). Assay used: immunoSEQ multiplex PCR; TCRdb lists only in-frame clones, some missing. The sample lists about 740,000 clones, roughly an eighth occurring once. Sequencing used naive CD4+ T cells from blood. The source of these receptors is a young man with type 1 diabetes.

This clone turned up a few times. The V call is TRBV7-3, the J call TRBJ1-6; a possible D gene is TRBD1 (6 bases). This CDR3 comprises 15 residues. CDR1 is SGHTA and CDR2 is FQGTGA in the germline V gene. Trimming pared 1 base from V and 5 bases from J, leaving 9 bases between. The CDR3 is CASSLNPGDNSPLHF. The CDR3 DNA sequence: TGTGCCAGCAGCTTAAACCCAGGGGATAATTCACCCCTCCACTTT.

The chain links TRBV2 to TRBJ1-5; D unresolved. Per germline, CDR1 SNHLY and CDR2 FYNNEI. V was pared by 2 bases and J by 7 bases, with 12 bases between. There are 14 residues in the CDR3. CDR3 loop: CASSERALYQPQHF. CDR3 sequence (DNA): TGTGCCAGCAGTGAAAGGGCACTATACCAGCCCCAGCATTTT.

The J gene is TRBJ2-1, the V gene TRBV10-3; possibly TRBD2 for D (6 bases). The CDR3 consists of 15 residues. The ends were cut back, 4 bases at V and 4 bases at J, with 14 bases in the middle. In germline, CDR1 is ENHRY, CDR2 SYGVKD. CDR3 bases: TGTGCCATCAGTGTATCGGGGGACCGTTACAATGAGCAGTTCTTC. It codes for CAISVSGDRYNEQFF.

Turning to this clone: Different DNA sequences within this sample yield the same CDR3. The chain has TRBV7-9 and TRBJ2-1, with 7 bases identical to TRBD2. Trimming cost V 5 bases and J 2 bases; bases outside gene matches: 6. The CDR3 contains 15 residues. CDR1 is SEHNR, CDR2 FQNEAQ, per germline (reference sequence). CDR3 sequence reads: CASSPTSAAYNEQFF. CDR3 in DNA: TGTGCCAGCAGCCCTACTAGCGCCGCCTACAATGAGCAGTTCTTC.

This clone was seen only a few times. The chain combines TRBV27 with TRBJ1-1, with D unresolved. Trimming took 3 bases from V and 3 from J, leaving 11 bases between them. CDR1 and CDR2 from the germline V gene are MNHEY and SMNVEV (reference sequence). This CDR3 is built from 14 residues. This CDR3 is CASSLSGDYTEAFF. DNA of the CDR3: TGTGCCAGCAGTTTGTCAGGAGATTACACTGAAGCTTTCTTT.

This clone was detected a few times. As DNA, the CDR3 is TGCGCCAGCAGCTCCGCGCAGGGGTATCGCTCCTACGAGCAGTACTTC. Protein: CASSSAQGYRSYEQYF. The chain carries TRBV5-1 and TRBJ2-7; tentatively, D is TRBD1 (6 bases). Trimming left V 3 bases short and J 0 bases short, with 16 bases between. CDR1 and CDR2 from the germline V gene are SGHRS and YFSETQ. CDR3 length: 16 residues.

This clone has a handful of counts. The rearrangement uses TRBV9 and TRBJ2-7; 10 bases are a match to TRBD1. With 2 bases clipped from V and 7 bases from J, the junction kept 6 bases outside the gene matches. This CDR3 contains 14 residues. CDR1 is SGDLS, CDR2 YYNGEE, per germline. In DNA form, the CDR3 reads TGTGCCAGCAGCGTTGACAGGGGGCCGGGGGAGCAGTACTTC. As protein: CASSVDRGPGEQYF.

The table lists this clone with a few counts. The J gene is TRBJ2-3, the V gene TRBV30; 9 nucleotides line up with TRBD2. This CDR3 has 16 amino acids. The germline V gene has CDR1 GTSNPN and CDR2 SVGIG (reference sequence). The trim removed 4 bases at V and 2 bases at J, leaving 10 bases unmatched. The CDR3 DNA reads as TGTGCCTGGACACCTGGACTAGCGAGAACCACAGATACGCAGTATTTT. As protein: CAWTPGLARTTDTQYF.

Remarks on this clone: Different DNA sequences within this sample yield the same CDR3. The V call is TRBV30, the J call TRBJ2-5; D not certain. Trimming stripped 4 bases from V and 1 base from J, with 4 bases between. The CDR3 contains 11 residues. Germline V gene data show CDR1 as GTSNPN and CDR2 as SVGIG (reference sequence). CDR3 DNA sequence: TGTGCCTGGACGGGCCAAGAGACCCAGTACTTC. Its translation is CAWTGQETQYF.

The J gene is TRBJ2-1, the V gene TRBV11-3, with 10 bases matching TRBD1. With V trimmed by 5 bases and J by 5 bases, 12 bases remained unmatched. Germline lookup yields CDR1 SGHNT and CDR2 YENEEA. The length of the CDR3 is 17 residues. The CDR3 DNA follows: TGTGCCAGCAGCGGGGACAGGGGCAACCCGGGGAACAATGAGCAGTTCTTC. The encoded protein is CASSGDRGNPGNNEQFF.

This chain uses TRBV28 with TRBJ2-7; D is unclear. The CDR3 spans 11 residues. CDR1 MDHEN and CDR2 SYDVKM come from the germline V gene. Trimming left V 3 bases short and J 6 bases short, with 6 bases between. As DNA, the CDR3 is TGTGCCAGCAGTTTTTTTGCCGAGCAGTACTTC. Amino acids: CASSFFAEQYF.

The chain employs TRBV30 and TRBJ1-6; D not certain. Deletions cut 1 base from V and 7 bases from J, with 17 bases between. The CDR3 is 16 amino acids. Germline V CDR1 and CDR2: GTSNPN, SVGIG (reference sequence). The CDR3 coding sequence is TGTGCCTGGAGTGGGCGGGAGAGATTCTCAAATTCACCCCTCCACTTT. The encoded protein is CAWSGRERFSNSPLHF.

This clone was seen a handful of times. The rearrangement uses TRBV25-1 and TRBJ1-4, with TRBD1 matching over 8 bases. There are 15 residues in the CDR3. J gave up 7 bases and V 2 bases, and 6 bases lay outside the gene matches. CDR1 is MGHDK, CDR2 SYGVNS, per germline. CDR3 sequence reads: CASSERQGAGEKLFF. CDR3 in DNA: TGTGCCAGCAGTGAACGTCAGGGGGCAGGTGAAAAACTGTTTTTT.

The V call is TRBV28, the J call TRBJ1-2; D gene ambiguous. Between the trimmed V and J ends, which lost 4 bases and 8 bases, there was a span of 11 bases. There are 12 residues in the CDR3. Germline CDR1 MDHEN, CDR2 SYDVKM. The CDR3 sequence is CASSSPPGGYTF. The CDR3 bases are TGTGCCAGCAGTTCCCCCCCTGGAGGCTACACCTTC.

V and J are TRBV18 and TRBJ1-5, with 10 nucleotides matching TRBD1. Looked up from germline, CDR1 is KGHSH and CDR2 is LQKENI. Trimming at V came to 5 bases and at J to 5 bases, leaving 9 bases not matched to a gene. This CDR3 contains 16 residues. The CDR3 nucleotides are TGTGCCAGCTCAGCCGGGACAGGGGATACTCATCAGCCCCAGCATTTT. Translated: CASSAGTGDTHQPQHF.

The chain has TRBV7-3 and TRBJ2-1; TRBD2 matches at 9 bases. CDR1 SGHTA and CDR2 FQGTGA come from the germline V gene. V dropped 3 bases and J dropped 9; count of bases not matched to a gene: 9. This CDR3 is 15 amino acids long. CDR3 loop: CASSFSGTSMGEQFF. CDR3 nucleotide sequence: TGTGCCAGCAGCTTCTCCGGGACTAGCATGGGTGAGCAGTTCTTC.

This clone was found once. This rearrangement joins TRBV2 to TRBJ1-6, with a possible D match to TRBD1 (5 bases). V lost 3 bases to trimming and J lost 9 bases, with 15 bases between them. There are 15 residues in the CDR3. CDR1 is SNHLY and CDR2 is FYNNEI in the germline V gene. CDR3 amino acids: CASSEQGDQASPLHF. The CDR3 coding sequence is TGTGCCAGCAGTGAGCAGGGCGATCAAGCTTCACCCCTCCACTTT.

Worth noting for this clone: The sample carries other DNA sequences with the same CDR3. The chain employs TRBV2 and TRBJ2-1; unclear D gene. Trimming left V 2 bases short and J 5 bases short, with 1 base between. This CDR3 is built from 11 residues. Germline V lookup: CDR1 SNHLY, CDR2 FYNNEI. The CDR3 is CASSENNEQFF. The CDR3 coding sequence is TGTGCCAGCAGTGAAAACAATGAGCAGTTCTTC.

The gene calls are TRBV7-9 and TRBJ2-5; D could derive from TRBD1 or TRBD2 (5 bases each). The CDR3 runs 13 residues. The germline CDR1 and CDR2 sequences are SEHNR and FQNEAQ (reference sequence). V was cut by 7 bases and J by 3 bases, with 12 bases left in between. The CDR3 loop is CASTGTEKETQYF. The CDR3 DNA is TGTGCCAGCACGGGGACGGAGAAAGAGACCCAGTACTTC.

The chain joins TRBV28 to TRBJ1-2, with D perhaps TRBD1 (5 bases). Per the germline V gene, CDR1 is MDHEN and CDR2 is SYDVKM. The CDR3 is made up of 13 amino acids. V shed 3 bases and J shed 0 bases, with 5 bases lying between them. CDR3 amino acids: CASSLDTNYGYTF. Written as DNA, the CDR3 is TGTGCCAGCAGTTTGGACACTAACTATGGCTACACCTTC.

This CDR3 is CSAIQDYEQYF. DNA of the CDR3: TGCAGTGCTATACAGGACTACGAGCAGTACTTC. The chain employs TRBV20-1 and TRBJ2-7; D is perhaps TRBD1 (5 bases). The CDR3 has 11 residues. Germline CDR1 is DFQATT and CDR2 is SNEGSKA (reference sequence). V dropped 4 bases and J dropped 3 bases, with 7 bases sitting between them.

The genes are TRBV14 and TRBJ1-4, with 8 bases matching TRBD1. With V trimmed by 6 bases and J by 0 bases, 9 bases remained unmatched. The length of the CDR3 is 17 residues. In germline, CDR1 is SGHDN, CDR2 FVKESK. CDR3 DNA sequence: TGTGCCAGCAGACGAACCGCAGGGGGCCCAACTAATGAAAAACTGTTTTTT. Translating it yields CASRRTAGGPTNEKLFF.

The chain uses TRBV30 and TRBJ1-4; TRBD1 might be the D (6 bases). Germline CDR1 reads GTSNPN; CDR2 reads SVGIG (reference sequence). This CDR3 contains 12 residues. Between the trimmed V and J ends, which lost 7 bases and 7 bases, there was a span of 13 bases. In DNA form, the CDR3 reads TGTGCCTCTAAAGGGGGGGGTGAAAAACTGTTTTTT. This sequence encodes CASKGGGEKLFF.

This clone was detected only a few times. The genes are TRBV27 and TRBJ2-2; a weak D match, TRBD2 (5 bases). This CDR3 comprises 15 residues. Deletions cut 0 bases from V and 7 bases from J, with 12 bases between. The germline V gene has CDR1 MNHEY and CDR2 SMNVEV (reference sequence). CDR3 DNA sequence: TGTGCCAGCAGTTTATCCCGGACGGCGGGCGGGGAGCTGTTTTTT. Its translation: CASSLSRTAGGELFF.

This clone was detected only a few times. The genes are TRBV28 and TRBJ2-1; possible D gene TRBD2, 5 bases. The CDR3 spans 12 residues. Germline V lookup: CDR1 MDHEN, CDR2 SYDVKM. Trimming removed 6 bases at V and 7 bases at J, with 10 bases between. The CDR3 is CASRATGNEQFF. The CDR3 DNA reads TGTGCCAGCAGGGCAACGGGGAATGAGCAGTTCTTC.